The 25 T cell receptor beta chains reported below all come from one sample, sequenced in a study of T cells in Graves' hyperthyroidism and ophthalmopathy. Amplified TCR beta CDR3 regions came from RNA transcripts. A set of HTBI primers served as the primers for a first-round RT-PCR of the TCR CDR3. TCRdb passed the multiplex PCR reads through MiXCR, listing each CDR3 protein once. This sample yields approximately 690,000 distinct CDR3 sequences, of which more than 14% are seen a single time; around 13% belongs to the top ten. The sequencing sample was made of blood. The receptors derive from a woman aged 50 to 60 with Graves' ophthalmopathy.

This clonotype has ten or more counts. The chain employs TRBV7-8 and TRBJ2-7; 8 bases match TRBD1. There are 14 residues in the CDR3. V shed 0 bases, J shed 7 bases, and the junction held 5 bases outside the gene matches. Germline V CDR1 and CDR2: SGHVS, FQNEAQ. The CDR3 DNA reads TGTGCCAGCAGCTTAGCCAGGGGGCTAGGGGAGCAGTACTTC. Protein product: CASSLARGLGEQYF.

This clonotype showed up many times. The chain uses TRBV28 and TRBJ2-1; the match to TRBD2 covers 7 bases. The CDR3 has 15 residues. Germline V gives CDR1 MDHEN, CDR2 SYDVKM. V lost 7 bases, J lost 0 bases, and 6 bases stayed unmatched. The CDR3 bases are TGTGCCAGCAACGAACTAGCGCGCTCCTACAATGAGCAGTTCTTC. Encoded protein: CASNELARSYNEQFF.

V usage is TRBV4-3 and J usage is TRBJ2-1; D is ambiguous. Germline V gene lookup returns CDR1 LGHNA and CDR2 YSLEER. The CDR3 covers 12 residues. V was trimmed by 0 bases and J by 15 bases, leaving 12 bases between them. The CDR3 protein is CASSQELGPAFF. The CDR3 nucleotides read TGCGCCAGCAGCCAAGAGCTCGGCCCGGCGTTCTTC.

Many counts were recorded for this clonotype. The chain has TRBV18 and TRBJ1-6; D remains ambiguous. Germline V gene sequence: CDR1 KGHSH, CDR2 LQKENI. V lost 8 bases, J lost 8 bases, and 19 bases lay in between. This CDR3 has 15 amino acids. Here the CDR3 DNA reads TGTGCCAGCCAAATGAACGGTCTCGGGGATTCACCCCTCCACTTT. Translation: CASQMNGLGDSPLHF.

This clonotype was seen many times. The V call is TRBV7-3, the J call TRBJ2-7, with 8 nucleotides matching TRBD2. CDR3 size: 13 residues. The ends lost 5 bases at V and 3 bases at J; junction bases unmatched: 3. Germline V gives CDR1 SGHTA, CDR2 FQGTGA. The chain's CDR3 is CASSGSGSYEQYF. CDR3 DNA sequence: TGTGCCAGCAGCGGCAGCGGGAGCTACGAGCAGTACTTC. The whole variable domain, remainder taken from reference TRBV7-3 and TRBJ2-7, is GAGVSQTPSNKVTEKGKYVELRCDPISGHTALYWYRQSLGQGPEFLIYFQGTGAADDSGLPNDRFFAVRPEGSVSTLKIQRTERGDSAVYLCASSGSGSYEQYFGPGTRLTVT.

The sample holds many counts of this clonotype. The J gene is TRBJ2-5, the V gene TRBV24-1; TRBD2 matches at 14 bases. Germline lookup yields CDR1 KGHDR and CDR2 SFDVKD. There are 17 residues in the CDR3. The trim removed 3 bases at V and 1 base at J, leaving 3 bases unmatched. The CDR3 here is CATSDHGLAGGQETQYF. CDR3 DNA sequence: TGTGCCACCAGTGATCATGGACTAGCGGGAGGCCAAGAGACCCAGTACTTC.

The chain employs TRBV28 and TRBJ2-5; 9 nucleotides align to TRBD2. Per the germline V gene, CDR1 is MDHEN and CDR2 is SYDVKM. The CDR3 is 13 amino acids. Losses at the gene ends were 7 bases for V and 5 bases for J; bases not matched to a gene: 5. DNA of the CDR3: TGTGCCAGCATAGCGGGAGTCAGGGAGACCCAGTACTTC. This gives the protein CASIAGVRETQYF. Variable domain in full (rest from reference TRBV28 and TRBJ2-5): DVKVTQSSRYLVKRTGEKVFLECVQDMDHENMFWYRQDPGLGLRLIYFSYDVKMKEKGDIPEGYSVSREKKERFSLILESASTNQTSMYLCASIAGVRETQYFGPGTRLLVL.

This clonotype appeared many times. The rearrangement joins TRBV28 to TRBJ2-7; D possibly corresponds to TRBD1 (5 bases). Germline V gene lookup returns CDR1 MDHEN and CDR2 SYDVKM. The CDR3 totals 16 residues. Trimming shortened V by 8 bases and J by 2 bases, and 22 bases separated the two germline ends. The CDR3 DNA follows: TGTGCCAGCCTACCTCAAGGGGCAGCCGGCACCTACGAGCAGTACTTC. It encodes CASLPQGAAGTYEQYF. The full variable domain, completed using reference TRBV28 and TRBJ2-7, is DVKVTQSSRYLVKRTGEKVFLECVQDMDHENMFWYRQDPGLGLRLIYFSYDVKMKEKGDIPEGYSVSREKKERFSLILESASTNQTSMYLCASLPQGAAGTYEQYFGPGTRLTVT.

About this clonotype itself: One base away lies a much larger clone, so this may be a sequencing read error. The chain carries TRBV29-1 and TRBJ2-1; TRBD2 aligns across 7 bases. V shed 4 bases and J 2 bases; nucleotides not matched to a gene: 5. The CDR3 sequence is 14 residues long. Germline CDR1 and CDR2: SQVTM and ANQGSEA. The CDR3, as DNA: TGCAGCGTTGTGGGGGGGGGTACCTACAATGAGCAGTTCTTC. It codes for CSVVGGGTYNEQFF.

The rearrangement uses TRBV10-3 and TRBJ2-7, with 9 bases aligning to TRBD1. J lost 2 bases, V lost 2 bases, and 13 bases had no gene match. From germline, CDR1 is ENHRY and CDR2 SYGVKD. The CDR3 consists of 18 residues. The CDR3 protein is CAISENSWGQGGTYEQYF. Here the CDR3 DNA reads TGTGCCATCAGTGAGAACAGTTGGGGACAGGGTGGGACCTACGAGCAGTACTTC.

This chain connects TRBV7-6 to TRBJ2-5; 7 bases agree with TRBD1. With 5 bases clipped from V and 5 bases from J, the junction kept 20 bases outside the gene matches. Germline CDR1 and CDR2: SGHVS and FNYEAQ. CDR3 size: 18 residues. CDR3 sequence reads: CASSPLRQTGYGVETQYF. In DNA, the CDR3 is TGTGCCAGCAGCCCTTTACGACAGACAGGGTATGGTGTGGAGACCCAGTACTTC.

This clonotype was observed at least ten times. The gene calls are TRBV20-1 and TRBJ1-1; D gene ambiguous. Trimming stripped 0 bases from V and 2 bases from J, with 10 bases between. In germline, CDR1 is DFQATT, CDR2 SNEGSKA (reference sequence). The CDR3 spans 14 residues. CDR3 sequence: CSARDRRVNTEAFF. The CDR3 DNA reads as TGCAGTGCTAGAGATCGACGGGTAAACACTGAAGCTTTCTTT.

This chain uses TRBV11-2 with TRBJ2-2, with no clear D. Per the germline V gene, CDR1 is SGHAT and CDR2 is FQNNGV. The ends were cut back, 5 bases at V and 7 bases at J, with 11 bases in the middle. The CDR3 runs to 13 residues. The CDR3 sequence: CASSVISGGELFF. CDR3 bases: TGTGCCAGCAGCGTAATTTCGGGCGGGGAGCTGTTTTTT. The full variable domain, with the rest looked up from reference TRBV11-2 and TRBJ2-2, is EAGVAQSPRYKIIEKRQSVAFWCNPISGHATLYWYQQILGQGPKLLIQFQNNGVVDDSQLPKDRFSAERLKGVDSTLKIQPAKLEDSAVYLCASSVISGGELFFGEGSRLTVL.

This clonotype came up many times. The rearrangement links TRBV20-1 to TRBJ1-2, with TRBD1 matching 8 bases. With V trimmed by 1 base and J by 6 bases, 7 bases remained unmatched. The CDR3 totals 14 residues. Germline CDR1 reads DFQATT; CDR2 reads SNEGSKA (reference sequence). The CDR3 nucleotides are TGCAGTGCTAGAGCGGCAGGGGGCATACATGGCTACACCTTC. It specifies CSARAAGGIHGYTF.

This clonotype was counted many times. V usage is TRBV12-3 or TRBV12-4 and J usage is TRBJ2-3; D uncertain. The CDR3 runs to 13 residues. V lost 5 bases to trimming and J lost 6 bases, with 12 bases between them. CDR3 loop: CASSGAYGDTQYF. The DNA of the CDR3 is TGTGCCAGCAGTGGAGCCTATGGTGATACGCAGTATTTT.

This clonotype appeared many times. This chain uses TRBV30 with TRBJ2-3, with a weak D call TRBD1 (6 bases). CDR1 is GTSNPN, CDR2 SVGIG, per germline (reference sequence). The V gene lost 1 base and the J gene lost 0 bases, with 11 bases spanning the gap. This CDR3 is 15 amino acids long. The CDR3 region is CAWSALDSSTDTQYF. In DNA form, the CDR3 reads TGTGCCTGGAGTGCCTTGGACAGCAGCACAGATACGCAGTATTTT.

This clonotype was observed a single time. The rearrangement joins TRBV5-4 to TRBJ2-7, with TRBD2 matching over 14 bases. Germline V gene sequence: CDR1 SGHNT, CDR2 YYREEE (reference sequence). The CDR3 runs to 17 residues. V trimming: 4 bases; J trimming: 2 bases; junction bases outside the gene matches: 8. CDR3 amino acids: CASSPGLAGGLTYEQYF. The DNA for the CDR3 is TGTGCCAGCAGCCCAGGACTAGCGGGAGGCCTAACCTACGAGCAGTACTTC.

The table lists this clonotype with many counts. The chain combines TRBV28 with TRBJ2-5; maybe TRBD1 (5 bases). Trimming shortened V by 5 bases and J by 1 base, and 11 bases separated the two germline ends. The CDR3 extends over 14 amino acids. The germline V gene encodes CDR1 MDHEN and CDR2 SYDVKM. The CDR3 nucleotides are TGTGCCAGCAGTCCTTTAGGGGTCCAAGAGACCCAGTACTTC. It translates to CASSPLGVQETQYF.

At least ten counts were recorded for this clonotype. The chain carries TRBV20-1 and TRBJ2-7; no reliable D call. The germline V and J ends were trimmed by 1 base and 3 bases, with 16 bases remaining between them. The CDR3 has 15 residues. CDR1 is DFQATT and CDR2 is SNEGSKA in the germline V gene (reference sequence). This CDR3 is CSARVVSRSLYEQYF. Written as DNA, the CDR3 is TGCAGTGCTAGAGTGGTGTCTAGATCCCTCTACGAGCAGTACTTC.

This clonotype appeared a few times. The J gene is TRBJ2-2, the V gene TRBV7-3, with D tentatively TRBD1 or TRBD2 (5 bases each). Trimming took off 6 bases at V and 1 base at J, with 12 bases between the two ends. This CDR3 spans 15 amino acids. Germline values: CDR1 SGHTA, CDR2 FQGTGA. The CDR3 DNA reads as TGTGCCAGCAGATTCGGGACGGTGAACACCGGGGAGCTGTTTTTT. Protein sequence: CASRFGTVNTGELFF.

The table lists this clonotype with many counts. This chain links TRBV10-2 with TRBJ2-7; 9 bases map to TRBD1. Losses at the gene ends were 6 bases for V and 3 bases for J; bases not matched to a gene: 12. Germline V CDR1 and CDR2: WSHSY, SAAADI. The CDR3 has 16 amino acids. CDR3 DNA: TGCGCCAGCAGCCCCAGGAAGGACAGGGGCATCTACGAGCAGTACTTC. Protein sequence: CASSPRKDRGIYEQYF.

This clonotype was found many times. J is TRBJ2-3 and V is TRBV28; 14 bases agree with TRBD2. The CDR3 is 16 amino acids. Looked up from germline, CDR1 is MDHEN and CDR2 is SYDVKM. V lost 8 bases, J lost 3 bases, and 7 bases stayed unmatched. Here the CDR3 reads CASAGTSGSWTDTQYF. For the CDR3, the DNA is TGTGCCAGCGCGGGGACTAGCGGGAGCTGGACAGATACGCAGTATTTT.

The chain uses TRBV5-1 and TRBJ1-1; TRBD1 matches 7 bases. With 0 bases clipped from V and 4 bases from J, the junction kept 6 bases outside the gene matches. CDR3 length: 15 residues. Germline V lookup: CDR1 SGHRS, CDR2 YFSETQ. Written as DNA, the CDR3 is TGCGCCAGCAGCTTGGCAAGACAGGGTCCCACTGAAGCTTTCTTT. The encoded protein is CASSLARQGPTEAFF. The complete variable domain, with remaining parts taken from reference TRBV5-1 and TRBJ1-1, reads KAGVTQTPRYLIKTRGQQVTLSCSPISGHRSVSWYQQTPGQGLQFLFEYFSETQRNKGNFPGRFSGRQFSNSRSEMNVSTLELGDSALYLCASSLARQGPTEAFFGQGTRLTVV.

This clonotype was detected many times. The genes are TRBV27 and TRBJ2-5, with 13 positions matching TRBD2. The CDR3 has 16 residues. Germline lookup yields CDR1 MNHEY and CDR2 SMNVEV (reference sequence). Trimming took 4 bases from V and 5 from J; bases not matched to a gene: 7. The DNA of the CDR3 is TGTGCCAGCAGTTATTGGACTAGCGGGAGATGGGAGACCCAGTACTTC. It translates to CASSYWTSGRWETQYF.

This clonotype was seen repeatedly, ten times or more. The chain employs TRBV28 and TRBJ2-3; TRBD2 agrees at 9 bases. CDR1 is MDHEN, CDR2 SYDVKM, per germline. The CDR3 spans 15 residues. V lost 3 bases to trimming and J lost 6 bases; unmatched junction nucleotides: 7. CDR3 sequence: CASSFVAGEGDTQYF. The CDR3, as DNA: TGTGCCAGCAGTTTTGTAGCGGGAGAGGGCGATACGCAGTATTTT.